The 19 T cell receptor beta chains in this list originate from one sample, sequenced in a study of blood T cell repertoires in COVID-19. Measured with immunoSEQ multiplex PCR; TCRdb has only the in-frame clones, and not every one. Seen here are roughly 100,000 clones, 88% observed once, and the top ten hold 3.5%. The sequenced sample consisted of peripheral blood. These receptor sequences come from a human donor in a cohort sampled during active COVID-19.

This chain links TRBV7-2 with TRBJ2-1, with a tentative D call TRBD2 (6 bases). V was pared by 0 bases and J by 0 bases, with 9 bases between. CDR3 length: 16 amino acids. The V gene's germline CDR1 is SGHTA and CDR2 FQGNSA. The chain's CDR3 is CASSLAPGSSYNEQFF. The CDR3 nucleotides are TGTGCCAGCAGCTTAGCGCCCGGGAGCTCCTACAATGAGCAGTTCTTC.

The chain recombines TRBV7-2 with TRBJ1-5, with 8 bases lining up with TRBD1. Germline loops: CDR1 SGHTA, CDR2 FQGNSA. This CDR3 contains 15 residues. Losses at the gene ends were 5 bases for V and 6 bases for J; bases not matched to a gene: 9. The CDR3 region has the DNA TGTGCCAGCAGCCGCGTGGCAGGGGGCTTTCAGCCCCAGCATTTT. It yields the protein CASSRVAGGFQPQHF.

The CDR3 is CASSVGQGGVKQYF. In nucleotides, the CDR3 is TGTGCCAGCAGCGTAGGACAGGGAGGTGTAAAGCAGTACTTC. The chain uses TRBV9 and TRBJ2-7; D may be TRBD1 (7 bases). CDR3 length equals 14 residues. Germline CDR1 reads SGDLS; CDR2 reads YYNGEE. Trimming took off 0 bases at V and 8 bases at J, with 15 bases between the two ends.

The chain joins TRBV30 to TRBJ1-6; 7 bases align to TRBD1. This CDR3 contains 13 residues. Per germline, CDR1 GTSNPN and CDR2 SVGIG (reference sequence). J lost 7 bases, V lost 3 bases, and 3 bases had no gene match. The CDR3 region is CAWSSGGNSPLHF. The CDR3 DNA follows: TGTGCCTGGAGCTCAGGGGGAAATTCACCCCTCCACTTT.

This chain uses TRBV7-3 with TRBJ1-6, with D tentatively TRBD1 (5 bases). The V gene lost 2 bases and the J gene lost 4 bases, with 9 bases spanning the gap. This CDR3 has 15 amino acids. Germline V gene sequence: CDR1 SGHTA, CDR2 FQGTGA. Here the CDR3 reads CASSLHGGYNSPLHF. In DNA form, the CDR3 reads TGTGCCAGCAGCTTACACGGGGGATATAATTCACCCCTCCACTTT.

V gene TRBV6-5 combines with J gene TRBJ2-7; TRBD2 agrees at 7 bases. The trim removed 0 bases at V and 12 bases at J, leaving 14 bases unmatched. The CDR3 contains 15 residues. The V gene's germline CDR1 is MNHEY and CDR2 SVGAGI. The CDR3 loop reads CASSYSGGEGPGSYF. The CDR3 nucleotides read TGTGCCAGCAGTTACTCGGGCGGGGAGGGCCCCGGATCGTACTTC.

The chain joins TRBV15 to TRBJ1-5; the D is unclear. This CDR3 contains 13 residues. Germline CDR1 reads LNHNV; CDR2 reads YYDKDF (reference sequence). Trimming pared 0 bases from V and 11 bases from J, leaving 11 bases between. CDR3 sequence (DNA): TGTGCCACCAGCAGAGATTACTTCCCGACCCAGCATTTT. Translating it yields CATSRDYFPTQHF.

The V gene is TRBV6-5, the J gene TRBJ1-2, with D possibly matching TRBD1 (5 bases). The CDR3 covers 14 residues. The germline V and J ends were trimmed by 6 bases and 0 bases, with 11 bases remaining between them. From germline, CDR1 is MNHEY and CDR2 SVGAGI. This chain's CDR3 is CASRRTLTNYGYTF. DNA for the CDR3: TGTGCCAGCAGGCGGACACTGACTAACTATGGCTACACCTTC.

This rearrangement joins TRBV6-5 to TRBJ2-7, with D possibly matching TRBD1 (6 bases). CDR3 length: 15 residues. Germline loops: CDR1 MNHEY, CDR2 SVGAGI. Trimming removed 5 bases at V and 0 bases at J, with 14 bases between. The CDR3 loop is CASSRAHRDSYEQYF. For the CDR3, the DNA is TGTGCCAGCAGTAGAGCACACAGGGACTCCTACGAGCAGTACTTC.

The J gene is TRBJ1-4, the V gene TRBV6-5, with 7 bases that match TRBD1. This CDR3 has 15 amino acids. Losses at the gene ends were 8 bases for V and 6 bases for J; bases not matched to a gene: 12. Germline V gene sequence: CDR1 MNHEY, CDR2 SVGAGI. The CDR3 spells CASVLFRDRHEKLFF. The DNA of the CDR3 is TGTGCCAGCGTCCTGTTCCGGGACAGACATGAAAAACTGTTTTTT.

The gene calls are TRBV6-5 and TRBJ2-6; D unclear. The germline V gene has CDR1 MNHEY and CDR2 SVGAGI. The CDR3 is 15 amino acids. Trimming shortened V by 5 bases and J by 4 bases, and 12 bases separated the two germline ends. DNA for the CDR3: TGTGCCAGCAGTCTCGTGACTGGAGGGGCCAACGTCCTGACTTTC. Translating it yields CASSLVTGGANVLTF.

The genes are TRBV7-2 and TRBJ2-7; maybe TRBD1 (5 bases). Germline CDR1 SGHTA, CDR2 FQGNSA. V shed 1 base and J shed 3 bases, with 10 bases lying between them. CDR3 length: 14 amino acids. DNA for the CDR3: TGTGCCAGCAGCTTAGGACAGCCCGGCTACGAGCAGTACTTC. It codes for CASSLGQPGYEQYF.

The V and J genes are TRBV9 and TRBJ1-6, with TRBD1 matching over 9 bases. The germline V gene has CDR1 SGDLS and CDR2 YYNGEE. V dropped 4 bases and J dropped 2; count of bases not matched to a gene: 4. The CDR3 loop spans 16 amino acids. This CDR3 reads CASSRQGEPYNSPLHF. In DNA, the CDR3 is TGTGCCAGCAGCCGACAGGGGGAGCCCTATAATTCACCCCTCCACTTT.

This chain links TRBV6-5 with TRBJ1-1, with 7 bases fitting TRBD1. The germline V gene has CDR1 MNHEY and CDR2 SVGAGI. V was pared by 0 bases and J by 1 base, with 2 bases of the junction left unmatched. This CDR3 region has 15 residues. In DNA, the CDR3 is TGTGCCAGCAGTTACTCGACAGGGTCGAACACTGAAGCTTTCTTT. As protein: CASSYSTGSNTEAFF.

V is TRBV28 and J is TRBJ2-3, with 9 bases identical to TRBD1. Germline V lookup: CDR1 MDHEN, CDR2 SYDVKM. This CDR3 has 17 amino acids. The V and J ends lost 5 bases and 6 bases, in that order; junction bases with no gene match: 15. The CDR3 DNA reads TGTGCCAGCAGTCCCCCTTGGGGACAGGGTTTAGGGGATACGCAGTATTTT. It is translated as CASSPPWGQGLGDTQYF. The full variable domain, in which reference TRBV28 and TRBJ2-3 provide the parts outside the CDR3, is DVKVTQSSRYLVKRTGEKVFLECVQDMDHENMFWYRQDPGLGLRLIYFSYDVKMKEKGDIPEGYSVSREKKERFSLILESASTNQTSMYLCASSPPWGQGLGDTQYFGPGTRLTVL.

CDR3 sequence: CASSEYLEAGNEQFF. In DNA, the CDR3 is TGTGCCAGCAGTGAATATTTGGAGGCCGGCAATGAGCAGTTCTTC. This chain connects TRBV6-1 to TRBJ2-1; a weak D match, TRBD2 (5 bases). The CDR3 runs to 15 residues. Trimming removed 2 bases at V and 6 bases at J, with 14 bases between. Germline loops: CDR1 MNHNS, CDR2 SASEGT.

The chain combines TRBV9 with TRBJ2-3, with 8 bases aligning to TRBD1. Germline V gives CDR1 SGDLS, CDR2 YYNGEE. The CDR3 totals 16 residues. The ends lost 1 base at V and 2 bases at J; junction bases unmatched: 6. In DNA, the CDR3 is TGTGCCAGCAGCGTACAGACAGGGGTGGCCACAGATACGCAGTATTTT. Translating it yields CASSVQTGVATDTQYF.

The chain carries TRBV25-1 and TRBJ1-2; D may be TRBD1 (5 bases). CDR1 MGHDK and CDR2 SYGVNS come from the germline V gene. The V end was cut by 4 bases, the J end by 5 bases, with 20 bases between. CDR3 length equals 16 residues. In DNA, the CDR3 is TGTGCCAGCAGTGCTACCACCCAAGGGGATTGGTATGGCTACACCTTC. Its protein is CASSATTQGDWYGYTF.

This clone was seen a few times. The V gene is TRBV27, the J gene TRBJ2-1; 7 bases line up with TRBD1. J lost 3 bases, V lost 5 bases, and 1 base had no gene match. Germline assignment: CDR1 MNHEY and CDR2 SMNVEV (reference sequence). The CDR3 is 13 residues long. The CDR3 region has the DNA TGTGCCAGCAGTGACAGGGTCTACAATGAGCAGTTCTTC. It is translated as CASSDRVYNEQFF.